This T cell receptor beta chain was found in a study of cytomegalovirus exposure and HLA in healthy donors. The assay was immunoSEQ multiplex PCR, and TCRdb's table has in-frame clones only and misses some. Of about 58,000 clones listed, around nine tenths are singletons. This CDR3 is 14 amino acids long. Per the germline V gene, CDR1 is SGHAT and CDR2 is FQDESV (reference sequence). Trimming removed 5 bases from V and 3 bases from J; junction bases left unmatched: 5. Sequencing was performed on PBMCs. The receptor's source is a man aged 18 to 29 in good health and CMV-seronegative. The chain combines TRBV11-1 with TRBJ2-3, with TRBD1 identical over 7 bases. The CDR3 DNA is TGTGCCAGCAGCCACAGGGGAATGACAGATACGCAGTATTTT. Translating gives CASSHRGMTDTQYF.